What follows describes a single T cell receptor beta chain. The CDR3 runs 15 residues. Germline V lookup: CDR1 SGHNT, CDR2 YENEEA. The ends lost 6 bases at V and 8 bases at J; junction bases unmatched: 10. Profiling relied on immunoSEQ multiplex PCR, and the TCRdb table lists in-frame clones only, not all of them. The table includes about 60,000 clones, 80% detected once. This sample is part of a study of blood T cell repertoires in COVID-19. The rearrangement links TRBV11-3 to TRBJ2-3; the match to TRBD2 covers 11 bases. The specimen sequenced was peripheral blood. The TCR originated in a man aged 25 to 40 with COVID-19, enrolled during active disease. CDR3 nucleotides: TGTGCCAGCAGTCCACTAGCGGGGGCAGGAGGTACGCAGTATTTT. This translates into CASSPLAGAGGTQYF. Full variable domain (rest looked up from reference TRBV11-3 and TRBJ2-3): EAGVVQSPRYKIIEKKQPVAFWCNPISGHNTLYWYLQNLGQGPELLIRYENEEAVDDSQLPKDRFSAERLKGVDSTLKIQPAELGDSAVYLCASSPLAGAGGTQYFGPGTRLTVL.